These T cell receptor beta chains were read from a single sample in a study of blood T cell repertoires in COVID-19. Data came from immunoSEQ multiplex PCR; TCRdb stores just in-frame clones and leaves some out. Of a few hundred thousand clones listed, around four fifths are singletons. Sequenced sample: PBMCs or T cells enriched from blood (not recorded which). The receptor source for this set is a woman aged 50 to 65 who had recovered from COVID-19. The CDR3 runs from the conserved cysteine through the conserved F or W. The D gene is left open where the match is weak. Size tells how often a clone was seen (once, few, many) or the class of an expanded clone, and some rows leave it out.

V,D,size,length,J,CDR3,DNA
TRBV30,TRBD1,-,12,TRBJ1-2,CAWWDRRYGYTF,TGTGCCTGGTGGGACAGGCGCTATGGCTACACCTTC
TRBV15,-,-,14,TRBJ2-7,CATSRAGILREQYF,TGTGCCACCAGCAGGGCAGGAATCCTACGCGAGCAGTACTTC
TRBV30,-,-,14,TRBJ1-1,CAWSLQAVFTEAFF,TGTGCCTGGAGTTTACAGGCTGTATTCACTGAAGCTTTCTTT
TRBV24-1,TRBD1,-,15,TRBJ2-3,CATSGGTGVTDTQYF,TGTGCCACTAGTGGCGGGACAGGGGTCACAGATACGCAGTATTTT
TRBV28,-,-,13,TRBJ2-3,CASLTTDTDTQYF,TGTGCCAGCTTAACTACTGACACAGATACGCAGTATTTT
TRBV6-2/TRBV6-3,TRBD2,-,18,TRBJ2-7,CASSYSARGGGSSYEQYF,TGTGCCAGCAGTTACTCGGCGCGCGGGGGTGGCAGCTCCTACGAGCAGTACTTC
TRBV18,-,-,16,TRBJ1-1,CASSPTIDRSNTEAFF,TGTGCCAGCTCACCGACGATTGACAGATCGAACACTGAAGCTTTCTTT
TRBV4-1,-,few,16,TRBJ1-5,CASSQGYGRISQPQHF,TGCGCCAGCAGCCAAGGGTACGGGAGGATTAGTCAGCCCCAGCATTTT
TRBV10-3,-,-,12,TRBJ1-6,CATSSYNSPLHF,TGCGCGACTAGCTCCTATAATTCACCCCTCCACTTT
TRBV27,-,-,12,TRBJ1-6,CATRGGNSPLHF,TGTGCCACGCGGGGGGGTAATTCACCCCTCCACTTT
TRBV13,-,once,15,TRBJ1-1,CASSPPTGENTEAFF,TGTGCCAGCAGCCCCCCGACAGGCGAAAACACTGAAGCTTTCTTT
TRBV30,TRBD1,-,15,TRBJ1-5,CAWSVGQGTLPSQHF,TGTGCCTGGAGTGTAGGACAGGGCACCCTCCCGTCCCAGCATTTT
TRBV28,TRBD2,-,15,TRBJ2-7,CASRSSLAGGHEQYF,TGTGCCAGCCGATCAAGCCTAGCGGGAGGCCACGAGCAGTACTTC
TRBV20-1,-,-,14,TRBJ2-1,CSASDQDTRIEQFF,TGCAGTGCTAGTGACCAGGACACGAGAATTGAGCAGTTCTTC
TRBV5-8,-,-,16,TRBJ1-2,CASSLFRAGEKDGYTF,TGTGCCAGCAGCTTGTTTCGTGCAGGGGAGAAAGATGGCTACACCTTC
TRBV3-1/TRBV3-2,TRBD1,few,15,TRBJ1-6,CASSQMTGGDSPLHF,TGTGCCAGCAGCCAAATGACAGGGGGCGATTCACCCCTCCACTTT
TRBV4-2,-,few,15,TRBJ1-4,CASSPQQEGNEKLFF,TGTGCCAGCAGCCCACAACAGGAGGGTAATGAAAAACTGTTTTTT
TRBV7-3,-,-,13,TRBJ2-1,CASSQVPDNEQFF,TGTGCCAGCAGCCAGGTCCCAGACAATGAGCAGTTCTTC
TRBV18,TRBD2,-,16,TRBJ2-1,CASSPPGGRGSNEQFF,TGTGCCAGCTCACCACCCGGCGGGAGAGGTTCTAATGAGCAGTTCTTC
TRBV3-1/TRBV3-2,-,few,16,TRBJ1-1,CASRQVVPGRHTEAFF,TGTGCCAGCAGGCAAGTCGTCCCAGGGAGGCACACTGAAGCTTTCTTT
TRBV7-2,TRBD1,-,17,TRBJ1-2,CASSLGQGATTNYGYTF,TGTGCCAGCAGCTTAGGACAGGGGGCGACCACTAACTATGGCTACACCTTC
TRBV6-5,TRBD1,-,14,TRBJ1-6,CASSSTGLFSPLHF,TGTGCCAGCAGCTCGACAGGGTTGTTTTCACCCCTCCACTTT
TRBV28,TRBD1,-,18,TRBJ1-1,CASDTLGGRGTMNTEAFF,TGTGCCAGCGACACACTAGGGGGCAGGGGGACCATGAACACTGAAGCTTTCTTT
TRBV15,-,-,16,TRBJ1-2,CATRRGGVEQAYGYTF,TGTGCCACCAGGAGGGGGGGGGTAGAGCAGGCCTATGGCTACACCTTC
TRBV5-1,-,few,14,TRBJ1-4,CASSVGTGNEKLFF,TGCGCCAGCAGCGTCGGCACAGGGAATGAAAAACTGTTTTTT
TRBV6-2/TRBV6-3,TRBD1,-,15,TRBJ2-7,CASSRETGFSYEQYF,TGTGCCAGCAGTCGTGAGACAGGGTTTTCGTACGAGCAGTACTTC
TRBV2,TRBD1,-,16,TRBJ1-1,CASSLGTGGIIAEAFF,TGTGCCAGCAGCCTCGGGACAGGGGGTATTATAGCTGAAGCTTTCTTT
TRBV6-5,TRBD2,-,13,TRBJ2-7,CASGASGLYEQYF,TGTGCCAGCGGGGCTAGCGGCCTCTACGAGCAGTACTTC
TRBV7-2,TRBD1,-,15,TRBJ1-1,CASRGQVNMNTEAFF,TGTGCCAGCAGGGGACAGGTTAACATGAACACTGAAGCTTTCTTT
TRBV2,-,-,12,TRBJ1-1,CASGLPNTEAFF,TGTGCCAGCGGACTCCCGAACACTGAAGCTTTCTTT
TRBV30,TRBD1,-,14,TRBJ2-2,CAWNRGENTGELFF,TGTGCCTGGAACAGGGGGGAAAACACCGGGGAGCTGTTTTTT
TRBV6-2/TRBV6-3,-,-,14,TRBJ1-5,CASSWHRQGQPQHF,TGTGCCAGCAGTTGGCACAGGCAGGGTCAGCCCCAGCATTTT
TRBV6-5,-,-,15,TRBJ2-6,CASSYGASGANVLTF,TGTGCCAGCAGTTACGGGGCCTCTGGGGCCAACGTCCTGACTTTC
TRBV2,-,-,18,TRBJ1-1,CASSGGGGRSPGFTEAFF,TGTGCCAGCAGCGGGGGAGGGGGGCGTTCCCCCGGTTTTACTGAAGCTTTCTTT
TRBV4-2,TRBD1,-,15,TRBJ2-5,CASSQSGQNQETQYF,TGTGCCAGCAGCCAATCGGGACAGAACCAAGAGACCCAGTACTTC
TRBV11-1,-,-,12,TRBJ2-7,CASSLGAYEQYF,TGTGCCAGCAGCTTAGGCGCCTACGAGCAGTACTTC
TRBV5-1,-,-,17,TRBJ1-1,CASSLAGGGLPGTEAFF,TGCGCCAGCAGCCTGGCCGGCGGGGGCCTACCGGGTACTGAAGCTTTCTTT
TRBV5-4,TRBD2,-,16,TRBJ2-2,CASRRAGARGTGELFF,TGTGCCAGCAGGAGAGCGGGGGCGCGAGGCACCGGGGAGCTGTTTTTT
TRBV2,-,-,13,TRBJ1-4,CASSDPQGEKLFF,TGTGCCAGCAGTGATCCCCAGGGCGAAAAACTGTTTTTT
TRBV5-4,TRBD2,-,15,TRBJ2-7,CASSLASGPALEQYF,TGTGCCAGCAGCTTGGCTAGCGGCCCTGCGCTGGAGCAGTACTTC
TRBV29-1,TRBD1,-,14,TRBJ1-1,CSVLAGGVYTEAFF,TGCAGCGTTCTGGCAGGGGGTGTTTACACTGAAGCTTTCTTT
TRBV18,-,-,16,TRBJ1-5,CASSPGADYSNQPQHF,TGTGCCAGCTCACCAGGGGCCGATTATAGCAATCAGCCCCAGCATTTT
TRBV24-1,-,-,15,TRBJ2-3,CATSDQGKSTDTQYF,TGTGCCACCAGTGATCAGGGGAAGAGCACAGATACGCAGTATTTT
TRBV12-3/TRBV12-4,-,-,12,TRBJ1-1,CASSPPYIEAFF,TGTGCCAGCAGTCCCCCATACATTGAAGCTTTCTTT
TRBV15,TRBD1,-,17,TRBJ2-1,CATSRRGPGQGIYEQFF,TGTGCCACCAGCAGACGCGGTCCGGGACAGGGAATCTATGAGCAGTTCTTC
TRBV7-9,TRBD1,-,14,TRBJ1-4,CASRLQGGGEKLFF,TGTGCCAGCAGGCTACAGGGGGGTGGTGAAAAACTGTTTTTT
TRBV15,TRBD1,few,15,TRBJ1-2,CATSRARDRGHGYTF,TGTGCCACCAGCAGGGCCCGGGACAGGGGGCATGGCTACACCTTC
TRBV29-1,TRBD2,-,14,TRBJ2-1,CSVGLAGGANEQFF,TGCAGCGTTGGACTAGCGGGCGGGGCCAATGAGCAGTTCTTC
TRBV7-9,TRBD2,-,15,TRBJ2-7,CASSSSSGRSDEQYF,TGTGCCAGCAGCTCTTCTAGCGGGAGGTCCGACGAGCAGTACTTC
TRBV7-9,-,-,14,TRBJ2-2,CASSLGGRAGELFF,TGTGCCAGCAGCTTAGGGGGCCGGGCCGGGGAGCTGTTTTTT
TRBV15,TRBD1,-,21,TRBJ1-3,CATSRDPVQRAQTGVGNTIYF,TGTGCCACCAGCAGAGATCCGGTGCAACGGGCACAGACAGGGGTCGGAAACACCATATATTTT
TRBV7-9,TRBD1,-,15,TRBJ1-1,CASSLAQGQLTEAFF,TGTGCCAGCAGCTTAGCGCAGGGACAGCTCACTGAAGCTTTCTTT
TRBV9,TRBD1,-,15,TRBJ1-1,CASSSGTGLDTEAFF,TGTGCCAGCAGCTCCGGGACAGGGCTCGACACTGAAGCTTTCTTT